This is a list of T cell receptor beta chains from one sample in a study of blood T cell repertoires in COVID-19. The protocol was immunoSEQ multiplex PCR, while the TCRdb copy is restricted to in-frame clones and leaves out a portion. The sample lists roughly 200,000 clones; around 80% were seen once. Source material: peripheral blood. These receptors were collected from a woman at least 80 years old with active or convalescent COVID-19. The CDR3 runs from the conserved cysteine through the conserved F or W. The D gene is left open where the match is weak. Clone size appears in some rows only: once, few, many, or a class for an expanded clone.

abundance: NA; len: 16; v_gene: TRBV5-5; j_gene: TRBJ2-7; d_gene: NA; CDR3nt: TGTGCCAGCAGCCCGTGGGGCCAGGGTTCCTTCTACGAGCAGTACTTC; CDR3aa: CASSPWGQGSFYEQYF
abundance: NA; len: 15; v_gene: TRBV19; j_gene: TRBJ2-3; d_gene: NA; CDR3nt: TGTGCCAGTAGTATTGGGCAGGGAGGCCTTGATACGCAGTATTTT; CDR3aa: CASSIGQGGLDTQYF
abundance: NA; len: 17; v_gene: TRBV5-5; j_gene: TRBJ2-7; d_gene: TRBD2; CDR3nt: TGTGCCAGCAGCTCCAGGTGGGCCGGGACTAGCTCCTACGAGCAGTACTTC; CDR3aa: CASSSRWAGTSSYEQYF
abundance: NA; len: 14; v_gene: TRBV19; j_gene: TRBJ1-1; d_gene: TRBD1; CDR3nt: TGTGCCAGTAGTCCGGACAGGGAGCAAGCTGAAGCTTTCTTT; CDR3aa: CASSPDREQAEAFF
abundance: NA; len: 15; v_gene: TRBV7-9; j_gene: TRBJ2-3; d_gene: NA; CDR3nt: TGTGCCAGCAGCTTAATGGAGCAGGGGCCAGATACGCAGTATTTT; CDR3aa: CASSLMEQGPDTQYF
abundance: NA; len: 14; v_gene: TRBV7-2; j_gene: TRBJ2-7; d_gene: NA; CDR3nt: TGTGCCAGCAGCTTAGACAGGTGGACCTACGAGCAGTACTTC; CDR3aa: CASSLDRWTYEQYF
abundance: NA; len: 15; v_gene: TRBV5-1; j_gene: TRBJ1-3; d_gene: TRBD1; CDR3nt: TGCGCCAGCAGCCAAAGACAGGGCTCTGGAAACACCATATATTTT; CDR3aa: CASSQRQGSGNTIYF
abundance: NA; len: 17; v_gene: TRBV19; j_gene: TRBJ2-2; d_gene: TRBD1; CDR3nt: TGTGCCAGTAGTATAGGGGCGACAGGGATGCACACCGGGGAGCTGTTTTTT; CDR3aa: CASSIGATGMHTGELFF
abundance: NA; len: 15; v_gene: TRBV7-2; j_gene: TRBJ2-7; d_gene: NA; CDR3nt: TGTGCCAGCAGCTTAGATTGGTGGAGCTCCTACGAGCAGTACTTC; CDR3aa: CASSLDWWSSYEQYF
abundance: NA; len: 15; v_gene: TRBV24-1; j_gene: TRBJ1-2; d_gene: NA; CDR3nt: TGTGCCACCAGTGATCCGACTGGACAGCACTATGGCTACACCTTC; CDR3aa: CATSDPTGQHYGYTF
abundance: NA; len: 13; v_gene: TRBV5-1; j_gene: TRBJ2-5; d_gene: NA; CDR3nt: TGCGCCAGCAGCTTGGGGGAGGTGGAGACCCAGTACTTC; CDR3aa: CASSLGEVETQYF
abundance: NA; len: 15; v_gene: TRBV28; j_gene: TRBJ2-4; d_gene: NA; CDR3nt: TGTGCCAGCAGTTTACTAGAGTCGGACAAAAACATTCAGTACTTC; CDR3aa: CASSLLESDKNIQYF
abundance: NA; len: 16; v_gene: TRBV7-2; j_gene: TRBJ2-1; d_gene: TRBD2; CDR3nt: TGTGCCAGCAGCTTAGGTTCGGGAGGTAACTACAATGAGCAGTTCTTC; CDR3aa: CASSLGSGGNYNEQFF
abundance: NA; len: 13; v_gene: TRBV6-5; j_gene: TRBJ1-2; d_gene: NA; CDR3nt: TGTGCCACACGCCGCCTCGTAGACTATGGCTACACCTTC; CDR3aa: CATRRLVDYGYTF
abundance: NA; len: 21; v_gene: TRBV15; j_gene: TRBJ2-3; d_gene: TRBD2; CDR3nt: TGTGCCACCAGCAGAGAGTTAGCGGCTAGCGGGACCGAGAATAAAGCAGATACGCAGTATTTT; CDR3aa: CATSRELAASGTENKADTQYF
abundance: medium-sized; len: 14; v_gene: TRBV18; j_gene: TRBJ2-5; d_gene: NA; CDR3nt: TGTGCCAGCTCCCGAGGGTGGGGGCGAGAGACCCAGTACTTC; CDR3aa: CASSRGWGRETQYF
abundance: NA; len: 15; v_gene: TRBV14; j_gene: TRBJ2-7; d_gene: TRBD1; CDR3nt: TGTGCCAGCAGCCGAGACAGGGGGAGCTCCTACGAGCAGTACTTC; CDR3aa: CASSRDRGSSYEQYF
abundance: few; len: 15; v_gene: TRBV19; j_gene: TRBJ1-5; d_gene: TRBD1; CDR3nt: TGTGCCAGTAGTATAGGGGGGACAGTGGGTCAGCCCCAGCATTTT; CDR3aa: CASSIGGTVGQPQHF
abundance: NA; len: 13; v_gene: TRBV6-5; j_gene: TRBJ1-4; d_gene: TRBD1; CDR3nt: TGTGCCACCAACAGGGGGCTAAACGAAAAACTGTTTTTT; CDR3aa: CATNRGLNEKLFF
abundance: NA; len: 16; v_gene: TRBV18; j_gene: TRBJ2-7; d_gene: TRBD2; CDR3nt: TGTGCCAGCTCAGAAGGACTAGCGGGAGGGGTCTACGAGCAGTACTTC; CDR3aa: CASSEGLAGGVYEQYF
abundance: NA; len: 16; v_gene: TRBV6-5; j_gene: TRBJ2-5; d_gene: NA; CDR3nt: TGTGCCAGCAGTTACTTGCGGGGACAGACACTCGCCACCCAGTACTTC; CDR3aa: CASSYLRGQTLATQYF
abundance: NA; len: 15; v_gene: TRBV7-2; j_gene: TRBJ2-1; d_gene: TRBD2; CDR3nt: TGTGCCAGCTCCTTCGGGGCTAGCGGGGGGTTAGAGCAGTTCTTC; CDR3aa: CASSFGASGGLEQFF
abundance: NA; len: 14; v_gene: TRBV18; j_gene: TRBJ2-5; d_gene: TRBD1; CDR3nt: TGTGCCAGCTCACGGGACAGTTTCCAAGAGACCCAGTACTTC; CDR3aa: CASSRDSFQETQYF
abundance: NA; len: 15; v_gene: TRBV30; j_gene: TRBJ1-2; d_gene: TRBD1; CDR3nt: TGTGCCTGGAGTCCCCTCGACAGGGGGCGCGGTGGCTACACCTTC; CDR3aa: CAWSPLDRGRGGYTF
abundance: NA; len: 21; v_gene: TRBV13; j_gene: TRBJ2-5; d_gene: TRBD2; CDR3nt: TGTGCCAGCAGCGTCCACAAAAGCCGGACTAGCGTGAAAGATACACAAGAGACCCAGTACTTC; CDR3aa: CASSVHKSRTSVKDTQETQYF
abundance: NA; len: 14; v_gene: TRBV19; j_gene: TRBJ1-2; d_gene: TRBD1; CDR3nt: TGTGCCAGTAGTATCGACAGGGTGGGGTATGGCTACACCTTC; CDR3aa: CASSIDRVGYGYTF
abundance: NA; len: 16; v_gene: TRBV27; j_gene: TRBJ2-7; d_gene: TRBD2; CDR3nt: TGTGCCAGCAGCCCGCTTTCTAGCGGGAATACCTACGAGCAGTACTTC; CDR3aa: CASSPLSSGNTYEQYF
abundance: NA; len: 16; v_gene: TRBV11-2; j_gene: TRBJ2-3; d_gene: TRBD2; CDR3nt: TGTGCCAGCAGCTTGGGTACTGGCGGGAGAAGAGATACGCAGTATTTT; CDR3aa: CASSLGTGGRRDTQYF
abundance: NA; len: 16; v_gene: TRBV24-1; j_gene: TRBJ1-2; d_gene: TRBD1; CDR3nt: TGTGCCACCAGTGACGCCGGGACAGGGGGCGGGTATGGCTACACCTTC; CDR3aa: CATSDAGTGGGYGYTF
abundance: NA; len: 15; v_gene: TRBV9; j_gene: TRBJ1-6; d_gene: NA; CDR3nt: TGTGCCAGCAGCCCACAGACCCAGGGGAATTCACCCCTCCACTTT; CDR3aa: CASSPQTQGNSPLHF
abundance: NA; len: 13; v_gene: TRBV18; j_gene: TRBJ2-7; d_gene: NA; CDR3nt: TGTGCCAGCTCTCCGCTCGCTACCTACGAGCAGTACTTC; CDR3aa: CASSPLATYEQYF
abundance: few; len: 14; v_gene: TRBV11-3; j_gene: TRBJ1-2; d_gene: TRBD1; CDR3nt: TGTGCCAGCAGCTTGACAGGGGGCTACTATGGCTACACCTTC; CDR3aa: CASSLTGGYYGYTF
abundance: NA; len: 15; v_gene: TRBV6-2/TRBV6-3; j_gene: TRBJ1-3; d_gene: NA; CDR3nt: TGTGCCAGCAGTTACGGACAGTCCTCTGGAAACACCATATATTTT; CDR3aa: CASSYGQSSGNTIYF
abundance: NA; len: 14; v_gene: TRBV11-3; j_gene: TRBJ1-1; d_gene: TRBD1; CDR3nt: TGTGCCAGCAGCTTCTTGACAGGGGGCGGTGAAGCTTTCTTT; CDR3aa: CASSFLTGGGEAFF
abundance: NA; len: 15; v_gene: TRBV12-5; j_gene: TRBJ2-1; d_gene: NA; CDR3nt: TGTGCTAGTGTGCTCAACGGAGTCGCCTACAATGAGCAGTTCTTC; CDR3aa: CASVLNGVAYNEQFF
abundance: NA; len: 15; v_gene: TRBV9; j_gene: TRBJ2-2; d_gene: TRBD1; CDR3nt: TGTGCCAGCAGCGTATTCAACAGGGGGACCGGGGAGCTGTTTTTT; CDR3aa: CASSVFNRGTGELFF
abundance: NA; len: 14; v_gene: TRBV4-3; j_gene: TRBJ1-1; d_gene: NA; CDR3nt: TGCGCCAGCAGCCAGGGACAATTGAACACTGAAGCTTTCTTT; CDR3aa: CASSQGQLNTEAFF
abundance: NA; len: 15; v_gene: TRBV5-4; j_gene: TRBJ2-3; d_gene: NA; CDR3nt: TGTGCCAGCACCTCGGGAGTTGCAAGCACAGATACGCAGTATTTT; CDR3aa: CASTSGVASTDTQYF
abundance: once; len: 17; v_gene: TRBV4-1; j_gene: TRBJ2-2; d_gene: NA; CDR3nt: TGCGCCAGCAGCCAATCCTCACCGGGACAGAACACCGGGGAGCTGTTTTTT; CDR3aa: CASSQSSPGQNTGELFF
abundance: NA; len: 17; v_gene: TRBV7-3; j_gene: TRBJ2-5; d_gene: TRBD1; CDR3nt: TGTGCCAGCAGCTTAATCGGGGGACAGGGGGCCCTGGCGACCCAGTACTTC; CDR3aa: CASSLIGGQGALATQYF
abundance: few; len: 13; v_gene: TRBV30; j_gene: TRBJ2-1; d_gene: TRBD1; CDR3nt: TGTGCCTTAGGGACAGGGGATCACAATGAGCAGTTCTTC; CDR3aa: CALGTGDHNEQFF
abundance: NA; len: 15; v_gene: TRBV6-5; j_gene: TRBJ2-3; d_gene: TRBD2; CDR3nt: TGTGCCAGCAGTTACTCGGGACTAGCTGCAGATACGCAGTATTTT; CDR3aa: CASSYSGLAADTQYF
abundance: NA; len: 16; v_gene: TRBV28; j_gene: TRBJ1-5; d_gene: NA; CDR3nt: TGTGCCAGCAGTTTATATGGGGTGGGACTAACTCAGCCCCAGCATTTT; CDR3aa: CASSLYGVGLTQPQHF
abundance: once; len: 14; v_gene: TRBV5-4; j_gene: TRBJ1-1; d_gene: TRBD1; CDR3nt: TGTGCCAGCAGCTCACAGGGGGTCGGCACTGAAGCTTTCTTT; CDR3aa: CASSSQGVGTEAFF
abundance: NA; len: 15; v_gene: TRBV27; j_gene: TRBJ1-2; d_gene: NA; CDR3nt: TGTGCCAGCAGTCCTACCGGTGCAGGGGCCTATGGCTACACCTTC; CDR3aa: CASSPTGAGAYGYTF
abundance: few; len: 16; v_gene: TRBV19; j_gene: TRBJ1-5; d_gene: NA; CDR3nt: TGTGCCAGTAGTATGCGGGGGAAGCCGCCCGATCAGCCCCAGCATTTT; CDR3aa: CASSMRGKPPDQPQHF